The sequence of this T cell receptor beta chain was determined in a study of blood T cell repertoires in COVID-19. CDR1 is MNHEY and CDR2 is SVGAGI in the germline V gene. V lost 4 bases, J lost 4 bases, and 7 bases stayed unmatched. This CDR3 region has 15 residues. The table came from immunoSEQ multiplex PCR; TCRdb's copy has only in-frame clones and leaves some out. The sample carries about 140,000 clones, 90% recorded once. The chain couples TRBV6-5 to TRBJ1-1, with TRBD1 matching 9 bases. The receptor was isolated from a woman aged 80 or over with acute or convalescent COVID-19. The sequenced material came from peripheral blood. The CDR3, as DNA: TGTGCCAGCAGTTTCGCCGGGACAGGGCCCACTGAAGCTTTCTTT. Protein product: CASSFAGTGPTEAFF.